What follows are 10 T cell receptor beta chains derived from one specimen sequenced in a study of blood T cell repertoires in COVID-19. Assay: immunoSEQ multiplex PCR; the TCRdb copy retains only in-frame clones and omits some. The top ten clones hold about 9% of a sample with about 200,000 clones, around 83% of them seen once. The sequenced sample consisted of peripheral blood. These receptor sequences come from a man aged 50 or older with active or convalescent COVID-19.

The gene calls are TRBV5-1 and TRBJ2-1, with 8 nucleotides matching TRBD1. CDR1 and CDR2 (germline): SGHRS, YFSETQ. The V and J ends lost 0 bases and 8 bases, in that order; junction bases with no gene match: 4. CDR3 size: 14 residues. Here the CDR3 DNA reads TGCGCCAGCAGCTTGGGGACAGGGCCCTATGAGCAGTTCTTC. Translated: CASSLGTGPYEQFF.

This rearrangement joins TRBV6-2 or TRBV6-3 to TRBJ1-4, with D uncertain. The germline gives CDR1 MNHEY, CDR2 SVGEGT. The CDR3 has 15 amino acids. The V and J ends lost 5 bases and 0 bases respectively, with 10 bases between them. The CDR3 loop reads CASSRREATNEKLFF. CDR3 nucleotides: TGTGCCAGCAGTCGACGGGAGGCAACTAATGAAAAACTGTTTTTT.

This clone appeared once. The chain couples TRBV2 to TRBJ2-4, with 9 bases matching TRBD1. This CDR3 is 14 amino acids long. Unmatched junction bases numbered 9, after V lost 7 bases and J lost 8 bases. The germline V gene has CDR1 SNHLY and CDR2 FYNNEI. CDR3 sequence reads: CASTADRGTDIQYF. The CDR3 bases are TGTGCCAGCACTGCGGACAGGGGAACGGACATTCAGTACTTC. Supplemented by reference TRBV2 and TRBJ2-4, the full variable domain reads EPEVTQTPSHQVTQMGQEVILRCVPISNHLYFYWYRQILGQKVEFLVSFYNNEISEKSEIFDDQFSVERPDGSNFTLKIRSTKLEDSAMYFCASTADRGTDIQYFGAGTRLSVL.

The chain uses TRBV4-1 and TRBJ2-7, with D possibly being TRBD2 (6 bases). The V gene's germline CDR1 is MGHRA and CDR2 YSYEKL. V was pared by 2 bases and J by 3 bases, with 8 bases between. This CDR3 contains 13 residues. The CDR3 DNA reads as TGCGCCAGCAGCCAATTGACTAGCTACGAGCAGTACTTC. It codes for CASSQLTSYEQYF.

J is TRBJ2-5 and V is TRBV3-1 (or the pseudogene TRBV3-2), with 7 positions matching TRBD2. V shed 1 base, J shed 3 bases, and the junction held 5 bases outside the gene matches. Looked up from germline, CDR1 is LGHDT and CDR2 is YNNKEL (reference sequence). CDR3 length: 15 residues. The CDR3 loop reads CASSQAPGLKETQYF. The CDR3 DNA reads TGTGCCAGCAGCCAAGCCCCGGGACTAAAAGAGACCCAGTACTTC.

V is TRBV19 and J is TRBJ2-2; TRBD2 matches at 13 bases. This CDR3 comprises 16 residues. CDR1 is LNHDA, CDR2 SQIVND, per germline (reference sequence). V was pared by 6 bases and J by 0 bases, with 1 base of the junction left unmatched. CDR3 in DNA: TGTGCCAGTAGGACTAGCGGGGGGACGAACACCGGGGAGCTGTTTTTT. This codes for CASRTSGGTNTGELFF.

The chain employs TRBV7-2 and TRBJ1-1, with TRBD1 matching 7 bases. Germline loops: CDR1 SGHTA, CDR2 FQGNSA. V shed 5 bases, J shed 0 bases, and the junction held 9 bases outside the gene matches. The CDR3 consists of 16 residues. The DNA of the CDR3 is TGTGCCAGCAGCCCACCCGGGACAGACGTGAACACTGAAGCTTTCTTT. Protein product: CASSPPGTDVNTEAFF.

This chain links TRBV20-1 with TRBJ2-7, with D unresolved. The ends were cut back, 3 bases at V and 0 bases at J, with 9 bases in the middle. The germline V gene encodes CDR1 DFQATT and CDR2 SNEGSKA (reference sequence). The CDR3 is 13 residues long. The CDR3 reads CSASGGASYEQYV. CDR3 coding DNA: TGCAGTGCTAGTGGTGGAGCCTCCTACGAGCAGTACGTC.

This chain uses TRBV5-1 with TRBJ2-3, with 8 nucleotides matching TRBD2. This CDR3 contains 15 residues. Germline CDR1 is SGHRS and CDR2 is YFSETQ. The junction had 16 bases not matched to a gene; V was cut back by 3 bases and J by 13 bases. Here the CDR3 reads CASSSPHGGSGEKYF. The DNA of the CDR3 is TGCGCCAGCAGCTCCCCCCACGGCGGTAGCGGGGAAAAGTATTTT.

The chain couples TRBV2 to TRBJ1-1; unclear D gene. Germline V gives CDR1 SNHLY, CDR2 FYNNEI. The CDR3 length is 15 residues. The V end lost 5 bases, the J end lost 3 bases, and 16 bases lay between the germline ends. The DNA of the CDR3 is TGTGCCAGCAGTACCCCGACGGGGTGGTACACTGAAGCTTTCTTT. Its translation: CASSTPTGWYTEAFF.